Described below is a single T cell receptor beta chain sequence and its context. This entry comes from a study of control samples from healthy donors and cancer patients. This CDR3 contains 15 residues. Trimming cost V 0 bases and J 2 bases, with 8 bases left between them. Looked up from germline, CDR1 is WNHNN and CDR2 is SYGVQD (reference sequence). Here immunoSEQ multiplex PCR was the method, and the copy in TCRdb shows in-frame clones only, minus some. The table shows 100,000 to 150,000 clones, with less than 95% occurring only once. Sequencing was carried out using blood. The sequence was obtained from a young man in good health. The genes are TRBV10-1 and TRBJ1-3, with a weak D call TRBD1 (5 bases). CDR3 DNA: TGCGCCAGCAGTGAGTCTTGGGGGGCTGGAAACACCATATATTTT. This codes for CASSESWGAGNTIYF.